This TCR beta chain was recorded in a study of technical replicates of blood from several donors. The repertoire was sequenced with immunoSEQ multiplex PCR; TCRdb's copy has only in-frame clones and lacks some. The sample yields approximately 81,000 clones, 95% seen once. The receptor was derived from a human donor in good health. The specimen was T cells isolated from PBMCs.

CDR3 sequence reads: CATSRVARGSYEQYF. The CDR3 bases are TGTGCCACCAGCAGAGTAGCCAGGGGCTCCTACGAGCAGTACTTC. V is TRBV15 and J is TRBJ2-7, with D possibly matching TRBD1 (6 bases). This CDR3 comprises 15 residues. Trimming pared 1 base from V and 0 bases from J, leaving 10 bases between. CDR1 and CDR2 from the germline V gene are LNHNV and YYDKDF (reference sequence).